This entry lists 9 T cell receptor beta chains sequenced from one sample in a study of radiation and T cells in renal cell carcinoma (dated by TCRdb to about 2020). Library construction relied on the immunoSEQ multiplex PCR assay. TCRdb limited this immuneACCESS table to in-frame rearrangements with V and J called. A share of clones is missing; checked studies link under half to unresolved V genes, and the rest is unexplained. This sample is represented by just over 15,000 clones; under 70% of them were singletons. About 25% of the sample rests with the top ten. Explained via the paper, the time point label denotes: tumor resected at nephrectomy. This specimen's treatment or condition label, per the study, means: 15 Gy SBRT to primary tumor, nephrectomy 4 weeks later. Sequencing used tumor tissue, obtained from a patient whose treatment included radiotherapy and nephrectomy. Every receptor here comes from a woman in her 70s with renal cell carcinoma.

The rearrangement uses TRBV6-5 and TRBJ2-7; perhaps D is TRBD1 or TRBD2 (7 bases each). The CDR3 covers 14 residues. Germline values: CDR1 MNHEY, CDR2 SVGAGI. Trimming left V 7 bases short and J 3 bases short, with 16 bases between. The CDR3 reads CASKRLAGGYEQYF. For the CDR3, the DNA is TGTGCCAGCAAACGACTAGCAGGGGGCTACGAGCAGTACTTC.

V gene TRBV4-3 combines with J gene TRBJ2-3; TRBD1 matches 9 bases. Germline lookup yields CDR1 LGHNA and CDR2 YSLEER. The trim removed 1 base at V and 4 bases at J, leaving 6 bases unmatched. The CDR3 contains 16 residues. CDR3 nucleotides: TGCGCCAGCAGCCAAGGGCTGGACAGGGGTGCAGATACGCAGTATTTT. This translates into CASSQGLDRGADTQYF.

The chain uses TRBV5-5 and TRBJ2-7, with TRBD1 as a possible D gene (7 bases). The CDR3 is 16 amino acids. With 4 bases removed from V and 1 base from J, the gap between germline ends came to 18 bases. CDR1 and CDR2 from the germline V gene are SGHKS and YYEKEE (reference sequence). CDR3 region: CASSLKQGTVSYEQYF. Here the CDR3 DNA reads TGTGCCAGCAGCCTCAAACAGGGGACTGTTTCCTACGAGCAGTACTTC.

This clone has a handful of counts. The chain has TRBV10-3 and TRBJ2-4; the D call may be TRBD1 or TRBD2 (5 bases each). CDR3 length: 18 residues. The germline V gene encodes CDR1 ENHRY and CDR2 SYGVKD. V lost 0 bases, J lost 0 bases, and 15 bases lay in between. The CDR3 DNA follows: TGTGCCATCAGTGAGTCGGCCGGGACCGACCCAGCCAAAAACATTCAGTACTTC. Its protein product is CAISESAGTDPAKNIQYF.

The V gene is TRBV5-1, the J gene TRBJ2-1; D is unresolved. There are 15 residues in the CDR3. Trimming removed 0 bases at V and 0 bases at J, with 7 bases between. Looked up from germline, CDR1 is SGHRS and CDR2 is YFSETQ. CDR3 nucleotides: TGCGCCAGCAGCTTGGGCGATAGCTCCTACAATGAGCAGTTCTTC. Translating gives CASSLGDSSYNEQFF.

This sequence joins TRBV5-4 and TRBJ2-3; weak D call: TRBD1 (5 bases). The germline gives CDR1 SGHNT, CDR2 YYREEE (reference sequence). The V gene lost 4 bases and the J gene lost 1 base, with 10 bases spanning the gap. The CDR3 is 14 amino acids. CDR3 nucleotides: TGTGCCAGCAGCCCCGACAGCCGCACAGATACGCAGTATTTT. Its protein product is CASSPDSRTDTQYF. Full variable domain (outside the CDR3, taken from reference TRBV5-4 and TRBJ2-3): ETGVTQSPTHLIKTRGQQVTLRCSSQSGHNTVSWYQQALGQGPQFIFQYYREEENGRGNFPPRFSGLQFPNYSSELNVNALELDDSALYLCASSPDSRTDTQYFGPGTRLTVL.

V is TRBV7-8 and J is TRBJ2-3; D is ambiguous. In germline, CDR1 is SGHVS, CDR2 FQNEAQ. This CDR3 has 14 residues. The V end lost 3 bases, the J end lost 2 bases, and 9 bases lay between the germline ends. The CDR3 sequence is CASSFRSHTDTQYF. The CDR3 DNA reads as TGTGCCAGCAGCTTTAGGAGCCACACAGATACGCAGTATTTT. The full variable domain, rest sourced from reference TRBV7-8 and TRBJ2-3, is GAGVSQSPRYKVAKRGQDVALRCDPISGHVSLFWYQQALGQGPEFLTYFQNEAQLDKSGLPSDRFFAERPEGSVSTLKIQRTQQEDSAVYLCASSFRSHTDTQYFGPGTRLTVL.

The chain joins TRBV4-1 to TRBJ2-2; D tentatively fits TRBD1 or TRBD2 (5 bases each). This CDR3 is 16 amino acids long. V lost 2 bases and J lost 6, with 16 bases in between. Germline V CDR1 and CDR2: MGHRA, YSYEKL. CDR3 sequence (DNA): TGCGCCAGCAGCCAAAAAGGCAGTCTGGGGGCCGGGGAGCTGTTTTTT. As protein: CASSQKGSLGAGELFF.

The genes are TRBV6-6 and TRBJ1-6; no clear D. This CDR3 has 14 residues. V dropped 0 bases and J dropped 6 bases, with 6 bases sitting between them. Per the germline V gene, CDR1 is MNHNY and CDR2 is SVGAGI (reference sequence). The CDR3 region is CASSYSDSNSPLHF. CDR3 sequence (DNA): TGTGCCAGCAGTTACTCAGATTCTAATTCACCCCTCCACTTT.